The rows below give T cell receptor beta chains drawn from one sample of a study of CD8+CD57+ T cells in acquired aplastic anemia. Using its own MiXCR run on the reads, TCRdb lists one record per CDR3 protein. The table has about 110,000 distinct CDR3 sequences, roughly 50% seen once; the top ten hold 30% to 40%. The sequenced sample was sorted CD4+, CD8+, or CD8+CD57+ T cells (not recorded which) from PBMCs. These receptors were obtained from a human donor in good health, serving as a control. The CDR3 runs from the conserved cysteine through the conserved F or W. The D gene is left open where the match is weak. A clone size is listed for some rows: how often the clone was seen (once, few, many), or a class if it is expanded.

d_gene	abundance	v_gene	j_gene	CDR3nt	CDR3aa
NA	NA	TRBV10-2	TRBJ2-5	TGCGCCAGCAGTGGGGCGGGGGAGACCCAGTACTTC	CASSGAGETQYF
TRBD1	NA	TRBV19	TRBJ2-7	TGTGCCAGTAATCAGGGGGACAACGAGCAGTACTTC	CASNQGDNEQYF
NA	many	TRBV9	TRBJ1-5	TGTGCCAGCAGAGTAGGCCACAGGGTCTCTTATAGCAATCAGCCCCAGCATTTT	CASRVGHRVSYSNQPQHF
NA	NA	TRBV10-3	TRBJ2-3	TGTGCCAGCACCTACGGGAACTTTGGCACAGATACGCAGTATTTT	CASTYGNFGTDTQYF
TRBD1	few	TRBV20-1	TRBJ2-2	TGCAGTGCTCCGGACAGGGGCCCCCTCTTTCCCGGGGAGCTGTTTTTT	CSAPDRGPLFPGELFF
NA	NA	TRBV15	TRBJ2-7	TGTGCCACCAGCAGAGACGTGGAGGGCTACGAGCAGTACTTC	CATSRDVEGYEQYF
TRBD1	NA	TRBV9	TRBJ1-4	TGTGCCAGCAGCGCAGGGACCGGGACAGCCAATGAAAAACTGTTTTTT	CASSAGTGTANEKLFF
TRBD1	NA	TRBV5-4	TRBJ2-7	TGTGCCAGCAGCCCGGGACAGGGATCGATCGAGCAGTACTTC	CASSPGQGSIEQYF
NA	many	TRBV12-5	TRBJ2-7	TGTGCTAGTGGTTTGGGGCAGGGGACCTACGAGCAGTACTTC	CASGLGQGTYEQYF
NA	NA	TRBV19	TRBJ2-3	TGTGCCAGTAGTATGGCGACAGATACGCAGTATTTT	CASSMATDTQYF
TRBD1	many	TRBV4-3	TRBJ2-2	TGCGCCAGCAGTCCCAACCTCGGGACAGGGGACGGCGGGGAGCTGTTTTTT	CASSPNLGTGDGGELFF
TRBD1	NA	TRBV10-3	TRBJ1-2	TGTGCCATCAAGGGACAGGGAAATGGCTACACCTTC	CAIKGQGNGYTF
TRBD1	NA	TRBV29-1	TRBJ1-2	TGCAGCGTTCGGTACATGGGACAGTCTAACTATGGCTACACCTTC	CSVRYMGQSNYGYTF
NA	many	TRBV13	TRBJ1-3	TGTGCCAGCAGCTTCGCACCGGGATCTGGAAACACCATATATTTT	CASSFAPGSGNTIYF
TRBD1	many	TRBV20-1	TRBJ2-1	TGCAGTGCTAGAGTTCGGACAGGGACTTTCGCTACCTCCTACAATGAGCAGTTCTTC	CSARVRTGTFATSYNEQFF
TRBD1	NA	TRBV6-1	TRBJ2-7	TGTGCCAGTTCCGGACAGGGGGTTCACTACGAGCAGTACTTC	CASSGQGVHYEQYF
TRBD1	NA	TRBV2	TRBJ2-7	TGTGCCAGCAGAGAGGACAGGGGACACTTC	CASREDRGHF
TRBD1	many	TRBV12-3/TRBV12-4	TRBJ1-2	TGTGCCAGCAGTGAGGGACAGCTCTATGGCTACACCTTC	CASSEGQLYGYTF
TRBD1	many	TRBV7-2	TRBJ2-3	TGTGCCAGCAGCCTGGGACAGACAGATACGCAGTATTTT	CASSLGQTDTQYF
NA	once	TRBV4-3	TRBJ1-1	TGCGCCAGCAGTGAATCAGCTTTCTTT	CASSESAFF
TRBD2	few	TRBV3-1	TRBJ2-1	TGTGCCAGCAGCCATAAAGCCAGGGAGGGAACTTTCAATGAGCAGTTCTTC	CASSHKAREGTFNEQFF
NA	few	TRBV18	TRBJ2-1	TGTGCCAGCTCACCAGATGACAATGAGCAGTTCTTC	CASSPDDNEQFF
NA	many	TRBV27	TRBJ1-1	TGTGCCAGCAGCTCTCAGTCGGAGAACACTGAAGCTTTCTTT	CASSSQSENTEAFF
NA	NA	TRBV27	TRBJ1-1	TGTGCCAGTTTAGGGGCCTGGGGTAACACTGAAGCTTTCTTT	CASLGAWGNTEAFF
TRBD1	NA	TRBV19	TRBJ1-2	TGTGCCAGTAGTGTGGGGACAGAGCCTGGCGATGGCTACACCTTC	CASSVGTEPGDGYTF
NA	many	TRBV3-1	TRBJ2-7	TGTGCCAGCAGCCTCAGGGTATACGAGCAGTACTTC	CASSLRVYEQYF
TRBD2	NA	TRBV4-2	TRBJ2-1	TGTGCCAGCAGCAATCTAGCGGGGGGTTACAATGAGCAGTTCTTC	CASSNLAGGYNEQFF
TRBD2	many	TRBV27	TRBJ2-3	TGTGCCAGCAGTTTATGGGTAGCGGGGGCACGCACAGATACGCAGTATTTT	CASSLWVAGARTDTQYF
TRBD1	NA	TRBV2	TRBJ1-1	TGTGCCACCACAGGGACAGGTGGGGCTGAAGCTTTCTTT	CATTGTGGAEAFF
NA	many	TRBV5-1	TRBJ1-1	TGCGCCAGCAGCTGGACAGCTATGAACACTGAAGCTTTCTTT	CASSWTAMNTEAFF
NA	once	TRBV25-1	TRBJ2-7	TGTGCCAGCAGTGCTCTTCCGGAATTCAGTGCCTCCTACGAGCAGTACTTC	CASSALPEFSASYEQYF
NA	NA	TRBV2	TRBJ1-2	TGTGCCAGCAGTGAAGGGGACATCCAACCTATTGGCTACACCTTC	CASSEGDIQPIGYTF
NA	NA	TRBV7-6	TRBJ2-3	TGTGCCAGCAGCTTAGCGGGGGCAAGCACAGATACGCAGTATTTT	CASSLAGASTDTQYF
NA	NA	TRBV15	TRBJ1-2	TGTGCCACCAGCAGAGGGGGGTCGAATGGCTACACCTTC	CATSRGGSNGYTF
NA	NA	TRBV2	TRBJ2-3	TGTGCCAGCAGTGCTAACTCGGAGGGTACAGATACGCAGTATTTT	CASSANSEGTDTQYF
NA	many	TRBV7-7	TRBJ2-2	TGTGCCAGCAGCCCTGGACAGGACTACGGGGAGCTGTTTTTT	CASSPGQDYGELFF
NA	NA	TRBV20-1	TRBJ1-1	TGCAGTGCTAGAATCGGGGTGGGAGGCAACACTGGAGCTTTCTTT	CSARIGVGGNTGAFF